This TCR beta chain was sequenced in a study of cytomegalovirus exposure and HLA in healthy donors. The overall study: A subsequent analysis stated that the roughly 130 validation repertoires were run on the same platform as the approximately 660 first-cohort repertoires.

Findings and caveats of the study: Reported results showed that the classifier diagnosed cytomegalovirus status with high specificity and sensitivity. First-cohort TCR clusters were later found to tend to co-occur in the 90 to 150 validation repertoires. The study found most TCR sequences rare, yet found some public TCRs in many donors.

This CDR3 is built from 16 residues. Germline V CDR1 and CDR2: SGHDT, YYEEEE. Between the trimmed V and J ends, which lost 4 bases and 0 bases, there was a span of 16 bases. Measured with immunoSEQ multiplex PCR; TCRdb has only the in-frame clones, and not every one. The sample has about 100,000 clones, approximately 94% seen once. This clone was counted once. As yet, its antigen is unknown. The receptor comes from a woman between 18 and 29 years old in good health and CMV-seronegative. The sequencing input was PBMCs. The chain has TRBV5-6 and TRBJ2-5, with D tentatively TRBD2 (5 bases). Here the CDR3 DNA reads TGTGCCAGCAGCGGAACCATGCGGGTGTACCAAGAGACCCAGTACTTC. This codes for CASSGTMRVYQETQYF.